The T cell receptor beta chain described here comes from a study of OX40 agonist ivuxolimab in advanced cancers. The length of the CDR3 is 14 residues. Trimming stripped 5 bases from V and 3 bases from J, with 10 bases between. Germline CDR1 and CDR2: MNHEY and SVGAGI. Sequencing used immunoSEQ multiplex PCR; TCRdb keeps in-frame clones, though not all of them. The repertoire holds about 95,000 clones, with about 85% as singletons. Material: CD4+ or CD8+ T cells sorted from blood, obtained in a trial of the OX40 agonist ivuxolimab. The chain couples TRBV6-5 to TRBJ1-4; D not resolved. The clonotype was recovered from an adult with an advanced solid tumor such as melanoma, head and neck, liver or kidney cancer. The CDR3: CASSQGRANEKLFF. The CDR3 coding sequence is TGTGCCAGCAGTCAAGGGCGGGCTAATGAAAAACTGTTTTTT.